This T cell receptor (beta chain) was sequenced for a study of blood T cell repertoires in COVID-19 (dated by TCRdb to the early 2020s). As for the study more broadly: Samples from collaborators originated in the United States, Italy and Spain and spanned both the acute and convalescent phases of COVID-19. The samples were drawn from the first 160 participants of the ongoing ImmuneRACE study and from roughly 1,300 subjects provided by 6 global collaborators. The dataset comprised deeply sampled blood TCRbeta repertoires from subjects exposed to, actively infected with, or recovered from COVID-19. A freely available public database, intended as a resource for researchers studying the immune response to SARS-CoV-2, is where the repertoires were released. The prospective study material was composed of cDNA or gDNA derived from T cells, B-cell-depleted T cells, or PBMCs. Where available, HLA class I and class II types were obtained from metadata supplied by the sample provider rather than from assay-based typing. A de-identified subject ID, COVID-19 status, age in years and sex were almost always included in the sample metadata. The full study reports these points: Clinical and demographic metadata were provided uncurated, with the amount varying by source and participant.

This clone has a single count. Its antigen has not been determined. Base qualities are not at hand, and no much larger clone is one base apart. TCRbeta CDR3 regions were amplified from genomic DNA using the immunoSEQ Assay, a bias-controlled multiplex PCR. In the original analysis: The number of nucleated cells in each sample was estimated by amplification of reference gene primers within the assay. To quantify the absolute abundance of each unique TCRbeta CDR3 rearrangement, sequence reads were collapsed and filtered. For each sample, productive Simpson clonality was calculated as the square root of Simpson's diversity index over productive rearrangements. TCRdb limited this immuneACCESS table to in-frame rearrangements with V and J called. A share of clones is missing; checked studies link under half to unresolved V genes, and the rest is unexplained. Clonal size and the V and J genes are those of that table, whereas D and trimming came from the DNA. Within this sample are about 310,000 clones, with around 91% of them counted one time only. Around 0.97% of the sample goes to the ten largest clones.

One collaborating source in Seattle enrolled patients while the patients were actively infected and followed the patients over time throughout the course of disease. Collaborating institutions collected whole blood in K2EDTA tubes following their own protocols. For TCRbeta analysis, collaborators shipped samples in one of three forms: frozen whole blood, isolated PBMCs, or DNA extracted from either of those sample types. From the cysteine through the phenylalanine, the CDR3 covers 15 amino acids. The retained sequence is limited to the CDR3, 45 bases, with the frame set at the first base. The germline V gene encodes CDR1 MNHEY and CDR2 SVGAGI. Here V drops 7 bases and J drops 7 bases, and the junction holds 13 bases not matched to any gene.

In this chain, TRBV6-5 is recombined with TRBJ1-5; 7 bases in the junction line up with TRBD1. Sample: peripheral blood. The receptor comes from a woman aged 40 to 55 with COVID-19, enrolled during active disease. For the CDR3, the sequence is CASTQSPTGHQPQHF. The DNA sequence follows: TGTGCCAGCACCCAAAGCCCGACAGGGCACCAGCCCCAGCATTTT.